What follows are 18 T cell receptor beta chains derived from one specimen sequenced in a study of CD8 T cells in Susac syndrome. Reverse transcription of roughly 0.45 to 1 ug RNA used random hexamers. One entry per CDR3 protein, called by TCRdb with MiXCR from the immunoSEQ multiplex PCR reads. Here the sample spans roughly 120,000 distinct CDR3 sequences, about 93% being singletons. What was sequenced was CD4+ T cells from PBMCs. Every receptor here comes from a human donor in good health.

This clonotype has a single count. This rearrangement joins TRBV4-2 to TRBJ2-3; 8 positions match TRBD2. Trimming took 0 bases from V and 4 from J; bases not matched to a gene: 6. The CDR3 loop spans 16 amino acids. The V gene's germline CDR1 is LGHNA and CDR2 YNFKEQ. CDR3 residues: CASSQDAASGSDTQYF. The CDR3 bases are TGTGCCAGCAGCCAAGATGCGGCTAGCGGGTCAGATACGCAGTATTTT.

V is TRBV10-3 and J is TRBJ2-7, with a weak D call TRBD1 (7 bases). The CDR3 extends over 15 amino acids. CDR1 and CDR2 from the germline V gene are ENHRY and SYGVKD. The germline V and J ends were trimmed by 4 bases and 7 bases, with 20 bases remaining between them. The CDR3 nucleotides are TGTGCCATCAGTGTGGTCGACAGGGAGGTTGGTGAGCAGTACTTC. It codes for CAISVVDREVGEQYF.

The chain recombines TRBV30 with TRBJ2-2; D call uncertain. Germline V gives CDR1 GTSNPN, CDR2 SVGIG (reference sequence). V was cut by 0 bases and J by 2 bases, with 13 bases left in between. This CDR3 has 16 residues. The CDR3 DNA is TGTGCCTGGAGTGTATTTGGGCAGACCAACACCGGGGAGCTGTTTTTT. Translating gives CAWSVFGQTNTGELFF. The full variable domain, in which reference TRBV30 and TRBJ2-2 provide the parts outside the CDR3, is SQTIHQWPATLVQPVGSPLSLECTVEGTSNPNLYWYRQAAGRGLQLLFYSVGIGQISSEVPQNLSASRPQDRQFILSSKKLLLSDSGFYLCAWSVFGQTNTGELFFGEGSRLTVL.

V and J are TRBV6-6 and TRBJ2-7; TRBD2 matches at 10 bases. The CDR3 consists of 15 residues. The V gene's germline CDR1 is MNHNY and CDR2 SVGAGI (reference sequence). V was pared by 4 bases and J by 3 bases, with 6 bases of the junction left unmatched. The CDR3 bases are TGTGCCAGCAGTTTCAGGACTAGCGGAATCTACGAGCAGTACTTC. Its protein is CASSFRTSGIYEQYF.

This chain joins TRBV29-1 and TRBJ1-1; D is possibly TRBD1 (6 bases). The CDR3 loop spans 13 amino acids. V was shortened by 7 bases and J by 1 base, with 13 bases between the two germline ends. CDR1 SQVTM and CDR2 ANQGSEA come from the germline V gene. The CDR3 sequence is CSGGPIGNTEAFF. DNA for the CDR3: TGCAGCGGGGGGCCTATAGGGAACACTGAAGCTTTCTTT.

The chain has TRBV29-1 and TRBJ1-2, with TRBD1 matching 8 bases. The V gene end was trimmed by 4 bases and the J gene end by 8 bases; junction bases not matched to a gene: 6. Germline lookup yields CDR1 SQVTM and CDR2 ANQGSEA. The CDR3 sequence is 12 residues long. The DNA of the CDR3 is TGCAGCGTTGCGACAGGGGAGGAGGGCTACACCTTC. Translating gives CSVATGEEGYTF.

The rearrangement joins TRBV7-2 to TRBJ1-1; D unresolved. This CDR3 is 15 amino acids long. Germline V CDR1 and CDR2: SGHTA, FQGNSA. Trimming removed 1 base at V and 4 bases at J, with 13 bases between. The CDR3 protein is CASSLEVRSGTEAFF. In DNA form, the CDR3 reads TGTGCCAGCAGCTTAGAAGTGCGGTCAGGCACTGAAGCTTTCTTT.

The V and J genes are TRBV20-1 and TRBJ2-5; the D gene is possibly TRBD1 (5 bases). Germline V gene data show CDR1 as DFQATT and CDR2 as SNEGSKA (reference sequence). With 3 bases removed from V and 3 bases from J, the gap between germline ends came to 14 bases. The CDR3 is made up of 14 amino acids. DNA for the CDR3: TGCAGTGCTAGCCCCCTATCCAGGGAAGAGACCCAGTACTTC. It yields the protein CSASPLSREETQYF.

The chain recombines TRBV30 with TRBJ1-1; D gene ambiguous. This CDR3 contains 13 residues. Trimming stripped 3 bases from V and 1 base from J, with 9 bases between. CDR1 and CDR2 (germline): GTSNPN, SVGIG (reference sequence). CDR3 residues: CAWRGIANTEAFF. The CDR3 DNA reads TGTGCCTGGAGAGGGATTGCGAACACTGAAGCTTTCTTT.

This rearrangement joins TRBV20-1 to TRBJ1-1; D is unresolved. From germline, CDR1 is DFQATT and CDR2 SNEGSKA (reference sequence). There are 12 residues in the CDR3. The V end lost 0 bases, the J end lost 3 bases, and 5 bases lay between the germline ends. The CDR3 bases are TGCAGTGCTAGAGATGGGGACACTGAAGCTTTCTTT. Translation gives CSARDGDTEAFF.

This clonotype was recorded only once. The V gene is TRBV2, the J gene TRBJ2-2; D might be TRBD1 (5 bases). V dropped 10 bases and J dropped 0 bases, with 12 bases sitting between them. CDR3 length equals 14 residues. The germline V gene has CDR1 SNHLY and CDR2 FYNNEI. The CDR3 sequence: CAKQGDTNTGELFF. CDR3 nucleotides: TGTGCCAAGCAGGGCGACACGAACACCGGGGAGCTGTTTTTT. Full variable domain (missing parts from reference TRBV2 and TRBJ2-2): EPEVTQTPSHQVTQMGQEVILRCVPISNHLYFYWYRQILGQKVEFLVSFYNNEISEKSEIFDDQFSVERPDGSNFTLKIRSTKLEDSAMYFCAKQGDTNTGELFFGEGSRLTVL.

The chain employs TRBV5-1 and TRBJ1-1; 7 positions agree with TRBD1. J lost 2 bases, V lost 0 bases, and 7 bases had no gene match. CDR1 SGHRS and CDR2 YFSETQ come from the germline V gene. The CDR3 spans 16 residues. The DNA of the CDR3 is TGCGCCAGCAGCTTGGGACAGGGTAACCTCAACACTGAAGCTTTCTTT. It translates to CASSLGQGNLNTEAFF. The complete variable domain, with remaining parts taken from reference TRBV5-1 and TRBJ1-1, reads KAGVTQTPRYLIKTRGQQVTLSCSPISGHRSVSWYQQTPGQGLQFLFEYFSETQRNKGNFPGRFSGRQFSNSRSEMNVSTLELGDSALYLCASSLGQGNLNTEAFFGQGTRLTVV.

The rearrangement joins TRBV20-1 to TRBJ2-5; possible D gene TRBD2, 6 bases. CDR3 length equals 14 residues. Germline V CDR1 and CDR2: DFQATT, SNEGSKA (reference sequence). V was cut by 7 bases and J by 0 bases, with 15 bases left in between. The CDR3 DNA follows: TGCAGTGGGGGGAGGTGGGGAGACCAAGAGACCCAGTACTTC. Residues: CSGGRWGDQETQYF.

The chain has TRBV2 and TRBJ1-5; weak D call: TRBD1 (6 bases). V was trimmed by 1 base and J by 3 bases, leaving 13 bases between them. The CDR3 totals 16 residues. The germline CDR1 and CDR2 sequences are SNHLY and FYNNEI. In DNA, the CDR3 is TGTGCCAGCAGTGAAGAATCGGGGGCGGACAATCAGCCCCAGCATTTT. Translation: CASSEESGADNQPQHF.

J is TRBJ2-1 and V is TRBV6-6, with 11 bases aligning to TRBD2. The germline gives CDR1 MNHNY, CDR2 SVGAGI (reference sequence). This CDR3 has 15 residues. V lost 6 bases to trimming and J lost 7 bases; unmatched junction nucleotides: 8. As DNA, the CDR3 is TGTGCCAGCAGCACGGGACTAGCGGACACTAATGAGCAGTTCTTC. It translates to CASSTGLADTNEQFF.

The gene calls are TRBV20-1 and TRBJ2-5, with TRBD2 as a possible D gene (6 bases). V was trimmed by 6 bases and J by 5 bases, leaving 22 bases between them. The CDR3 is 15 amino acids. The germline V gene encodes CDR1 DFQATT and CDR2 SNEGSKA (reference sequence). The CDR3 DNA reads TGCAGTGCCAAAACCGGGGCGGGATCGGGGGAGACCCAGTACTTC. Residues: CSAKTGAGSGETQYF.

The chain carries TRBV20-1 and TRBJ2-7, with D perhaps matching TRBD2 (6 bases). The germline V gene has CDR1 DFQATT and CDR2 SNEGSKA (reference sequence). The length of the CDR3 is 13 residues. The germline V and J ends were trimmed by 4 bases and 4 bases, with 14 bases remaining between them. Written as DNA, the CDR3 is TGCAGTGCTAAGGGAGGAGTATCTTACGAGCAGTACTTC. Protein: CSAKGGVSYEQYF.

This chain connects TRBV3-1 to TRBJ1-5; D not resolved. The CDR3 extends over 14 amino acids. Germline V gene sequence: CDR1 LGHDT, CDR2 YNNKEL (reference sequence). Trimming shortened V by 4 bases and J by 0 bases, and 7 bases separated the two germline ends. The CDR3 sequence is CASSLSYSNQPQHF. DNA for the CDR3: TGTGCCAGCAGCCTCAGTTATAGCAATCAGCCCCAGCATTTT.